This T cell receptor beta chain was recorded in a study of T cells after posttransplantation cyclophosphamide. As concerns this clone: The antigen remains undetermined.

Using immunoSEQ multiplex PCR, the repertoire was profiled, and TCRdb retains in-frame clones only, with some absent. The table lists 32,000 or so clones, approximately 90% of them singletons. The study, taken as a whole, reports: Donor-recipient repertoire similarity was low at 1-2 months, rising over year one. Recipient CMV seropositivity and CMV reactivation strongly tracked TRB clonality. Tissue-infiltrating T cells from skin or gut overlapped little with blood T cells.

V was shortened by 3 bases and J by 2 bases, with 8 bases between the two germline ends. The CDR3 is made up of 14 amino acids. Germline V gene sequence: CDR1 LGHNT, CDR2 FRNRAP. The clonotype originates from a woman between 40 and 50 years old with a blood cancer, CMV-positive, and with a related stem cell donor. Sequencing used PBMCs. The chain is built from TRBV12-5 and TRBJ2-1, with D unresolved. The chain's CDR3 is CASGFGEPYNEQFF. In DNA form, the CDR3 reads TGTGCTAGTGGTTTCGGAGAGCCCTACAATGAGCAGTTCTTC.